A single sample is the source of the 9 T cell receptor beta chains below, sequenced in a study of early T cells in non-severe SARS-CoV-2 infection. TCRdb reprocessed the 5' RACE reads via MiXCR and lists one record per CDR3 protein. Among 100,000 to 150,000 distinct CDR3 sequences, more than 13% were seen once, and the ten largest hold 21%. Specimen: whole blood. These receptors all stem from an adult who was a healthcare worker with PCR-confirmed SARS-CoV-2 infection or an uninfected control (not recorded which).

For the CDR3, the DNA is TGCGCCAGCAGTGAGAGCTCCTACGAGCAGTACTTC. It encodes CASSESSYEQYF. V is TRBV10-1 and J is TRBJ2-7, with unresolved D. V lost 2 bases and J 0 bases, leaving 2 bases between the germline ends. Germline CDR1 WNHNN, CDR2 SYGVQD (reference sequence). The CDR3 totals 12 residues.

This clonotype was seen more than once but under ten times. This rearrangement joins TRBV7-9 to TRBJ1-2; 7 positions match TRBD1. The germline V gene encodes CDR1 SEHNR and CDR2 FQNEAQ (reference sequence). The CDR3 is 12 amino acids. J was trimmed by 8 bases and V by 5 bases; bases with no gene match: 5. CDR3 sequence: CASSGTEDGYTF. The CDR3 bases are TGTGCCAGCAGCGGGACAGAGGACGGCTACACCTTC. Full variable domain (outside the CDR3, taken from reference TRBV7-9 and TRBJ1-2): DTGVSQNPRHKITKRGQNVTFRCDPISEHNRLYWYRQTLGQGPEFLTYFQNEAQLEKSRLLSDRFSAERPKGSFSTLEIQRTEQGDSAMYLCASSGTEDGYTFGSGTRLTVV.

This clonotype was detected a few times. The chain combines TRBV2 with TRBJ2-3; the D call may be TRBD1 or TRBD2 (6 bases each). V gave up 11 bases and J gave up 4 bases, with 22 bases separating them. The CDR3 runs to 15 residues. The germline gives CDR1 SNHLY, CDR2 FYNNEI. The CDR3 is CAFVGLGGDPDTQYF. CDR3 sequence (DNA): TGTGCCTTCGTCGGTTTGGGGGGCGACCCAGATACGCAGTATTTT.

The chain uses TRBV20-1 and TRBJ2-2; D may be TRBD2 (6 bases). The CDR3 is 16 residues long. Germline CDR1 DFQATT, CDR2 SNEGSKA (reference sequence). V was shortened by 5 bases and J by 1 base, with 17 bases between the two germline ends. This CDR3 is CSAQTWEARNTGELFF. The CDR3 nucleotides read TGCAGTGCTCAGACGTGGGAGGCAAGGAACACCGGGGAGCTGTTTTTT.

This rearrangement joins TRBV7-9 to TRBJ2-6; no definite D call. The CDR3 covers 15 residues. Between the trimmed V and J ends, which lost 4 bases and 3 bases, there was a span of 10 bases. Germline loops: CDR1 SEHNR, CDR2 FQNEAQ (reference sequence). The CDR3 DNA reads TGTGCCAGCAGCTCGGCGGAAGTTGGGGCCAACGTCCTGACTTTC. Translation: CASSSAEVGANVLTF.

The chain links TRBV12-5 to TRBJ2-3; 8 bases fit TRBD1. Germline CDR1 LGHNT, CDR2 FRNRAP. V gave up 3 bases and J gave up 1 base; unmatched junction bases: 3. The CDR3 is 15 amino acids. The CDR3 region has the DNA TGTGCTAGTGGTTTAATACAGGGGGGCACAGATACGCAGTATTTT. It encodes CASGLIQGGTDTQYF.

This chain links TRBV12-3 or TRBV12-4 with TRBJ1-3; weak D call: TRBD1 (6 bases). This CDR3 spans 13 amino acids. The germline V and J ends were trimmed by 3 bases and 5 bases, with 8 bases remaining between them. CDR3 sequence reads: CASSLRGRNTIYF. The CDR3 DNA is TGTGCCAGCAGTTTGCGGGGGCGAAACACCATATATTTT.

The chain's CDR3 is CASSTWTGAYDEQFF. The DNA for the CDR3 is TGTGCCAGCAGTACTTGGACAGGGGCGTATGATGAGCAGTTCTTC. V is TRBV27 and J is TRBJ2-1, with TRBD1 identical over 9 bases. The germline V gene encodes CDR1 MNHEY and CDR2 SMNVEV (reference sequence). J was trimmed by 8 bases and V by 5 bases; bases with no gene match: 10. The CDR3 length is 15 residues.

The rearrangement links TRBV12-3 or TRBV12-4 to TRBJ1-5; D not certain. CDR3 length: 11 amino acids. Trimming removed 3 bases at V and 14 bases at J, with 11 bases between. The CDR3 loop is CASSFGGQEHF. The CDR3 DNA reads TGTGCCAGCAGTTTTGGAGGGCAGGAGCATTTT.